The next 7 T cell receptor beta chains were all read from a single sample in a study of cytomegalovirus exposure and HLA in healthy donors. Primers: 60 Vbeta forward and 13 Jbeta reverse. Clones were sequenced by immunoSEQ multiplex PCR, and TCRdb holds only the in-frame ones, with some missing. Here the sample spans around 76,000 clones, under 85% being singletons. The sample taken for sequencing was PBMCs. Receptors were obtained from a woman aged 40 to 49 in good health and CMV-seropositive.

V is TRBV6-6 and J is TRBJ1-4; D might be TRBD1 (5 bases). The CDR3 is 15 residues long. The germline V and J ends were trimmed by 5 bases and 7 bases, with 17 bases remaining between them. The V gene's germline CDR1 is MNHNY and CDR2 SVGAGI (reference sequence). The CDR3 region is CASSTRGAGGEKLFF. As DNA, the CDR3 is TGTGCCAGCAGTACCCGAGGGGCGGGGGGTGAAAAACTGTTTTTT.

A few counts support this clone. V gene TRBV29-1 combines with J gene TRBJ1-2, with TRBD1 matching 8 bases. With 4 bases clipped from V and 8 bases from J, the junction kept 12 bases outside the gene matches. This CDR3 contains 14 residues. Germline loops: CDR1 SQVTM, CDR2 ANQGSEA. In DNA, the CDR3 is TGCAGCGTTGTAGTTTCAGGGGGCCCCCACGGCTACACCTTC. Its translation is CSVVVSGGPHGYTF.

The chain uses TRBV6-6 and TRBJ2-5, with TRBD1 matching 8 bases. The CDR3 is 13 amino acids. From germline, CDR1 is MNHNY and CDR2 SVGAGI (reference sequence). J gave up 3 bases and V 6 bases, and 3 bases lay outside the gene matches. The CDR3, as DNA: TGTGCCAGCAGACAGACAGGGGAAGAGACCCAGTACTTC. Translated, it gives CASRQTGEETQYF.

Remarks on this clone: The same CDR3 also results from other DNA sequences found in this sample. The chain is built from TRBV7-2 and TRBJ2-7; D unclear. The CDR3 is 14 residues long. Germline V gene lookup returns CDR1 SGHTA and CDR2 FQGNSA. V shed 5 bases and J shed 3 bases, with 14 bases lying between them. The CDR3 DNA follows: TGTGCCAGCAGCCTAGGAACAGAACTCTACGAGCAGTACTTC. Its protein product is CASSLGTELYEQYF. The full variable domain, with the rest looked up from reference TRBV7-2 and TRBJ2-7, is GAGVSQSPSNKVTEKGKDVELRCDPISGHTALYWYRQSLGQGLEFLIYFQGNSAPDKSGLPSDRFSAERTGGSVSTLTIQRTQQEDSAVYLCASSLGTELYEQYFGPGTRLTVT.

The chain recombines TRBV7-3 with TRBJ2-7; TRBD2 is a possible D gene (7 bases). V was trimmed by 9 bases and J by 0 bases, leaving 15 bases between them. Germline V lookup: CDR1 SGHTA, CDR2 FQGTGA. The CDR3 consists of 14 residues. In nucleotides, the CDR3 is TGTGCCAGACCGACAGGACTAGGCTCCTACGAGCAGTACTTC. This gives the protein CARPTGLGSYEQYF.

The rearrangement joins TRBV30 to TRBJ2-2; 9 bases are a match to TRBD2. CDR3 length: 14 residues. Losses at the gene ends were 2 bases for V and 6 bases for J; bases not matched to a gene: 4. CDR1 is GTSNPN and CDR2 is SVGIG in the germline V gene (reference sequence). The CDR3 loop is CAWSWAGGPGELFF. Here the CDR3 DNA reads TGTGCCTGGAGTTGGGCGGGGGGGCCCGGGGAGCTGTTTTTT.

The chain recombines TRBV14 with TRBJ2-1; 10 positions match TRBD2. Germline V gene lookup returns CDR1 SGHDN and CDR2 FVKESK. The CDR3 is made up of 20 amino acids. The J segment lost 0 bases and the V segment lost 1 base, leaving 12 bases of the junction unmatched. CDR3 loop: CASSQVSLAGVPSSYNEQFF. In DNA form, the CDR3 reads TGTGCCAGCAGCCAAGTAAGCCTAGCGGGGGTTCCAAGCTCCTACAATGAGCAGTTCTTC.